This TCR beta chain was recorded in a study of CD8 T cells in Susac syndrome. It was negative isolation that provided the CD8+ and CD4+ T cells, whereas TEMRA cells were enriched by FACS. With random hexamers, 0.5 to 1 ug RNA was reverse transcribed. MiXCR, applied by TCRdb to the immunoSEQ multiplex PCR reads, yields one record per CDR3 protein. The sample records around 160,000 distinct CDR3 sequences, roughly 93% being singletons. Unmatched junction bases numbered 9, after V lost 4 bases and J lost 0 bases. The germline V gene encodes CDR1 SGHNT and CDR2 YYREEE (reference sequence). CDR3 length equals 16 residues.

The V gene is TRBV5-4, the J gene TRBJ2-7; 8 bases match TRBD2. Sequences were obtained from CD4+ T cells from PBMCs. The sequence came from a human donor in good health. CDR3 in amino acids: CASSPVVAGFSYEQYF. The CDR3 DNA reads TGTGCCAGCAGCCCGGTTGTAGCGGGATTCTCCTACGAGCAGTACTTC.